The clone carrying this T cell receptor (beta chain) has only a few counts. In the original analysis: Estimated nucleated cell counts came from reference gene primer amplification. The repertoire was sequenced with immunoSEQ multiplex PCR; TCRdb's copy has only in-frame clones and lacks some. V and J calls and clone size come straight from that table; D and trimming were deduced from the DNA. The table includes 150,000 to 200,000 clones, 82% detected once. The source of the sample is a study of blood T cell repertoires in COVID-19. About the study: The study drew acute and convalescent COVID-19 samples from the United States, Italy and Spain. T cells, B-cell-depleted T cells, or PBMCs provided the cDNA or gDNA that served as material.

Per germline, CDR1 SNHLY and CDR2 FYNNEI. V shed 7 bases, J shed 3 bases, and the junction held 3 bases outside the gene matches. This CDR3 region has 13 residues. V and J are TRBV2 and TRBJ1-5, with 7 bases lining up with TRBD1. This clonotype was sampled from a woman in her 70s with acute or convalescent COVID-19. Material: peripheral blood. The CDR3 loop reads CASNRGLNQPQHF. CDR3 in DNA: TGTGCCAGCAACAGGGGTCTCAATCAGCCCCAGCATTTT.